This T cell receptor beta chain was captured in a study of post-analysis software for immune sequencing data. The CDR3 sequence is 12 residues long. The germline gives CDR1 SQVTM, CDR2 ANQGSEA. Trimming pared 6 bases from V and 1 base from J, leaving 8 bases between. Study-level results: When patients were compared with controls, 5 or 6 TRBV segments were more frequent, TRBV5-6, TRBV5-1 and TRBV20-1 among them.

TCR beta libraries were prepared from cDNA with unique molecular identifiers. TCRdb called the PCR reads again in MiXCR, with one record for every CDR3 protein. The profile shows 750,000 to 950,000 distinct CDR3 sequences, about 57% of them singletons. Details on this clonotype: Its antigen is still unknown.

Sequenced input: blood. The chain carries TRBV29-1 and TRBJ2-3; no clear D gene. This receptor was obtained from a girl aged 5-17 years with multiple sclerosis. In nucleotides, the CDR3 is TGCAGCGTCTCGTCCGGCACAGATACGCAGTATTTT. Its translation is CSVSSGTDTQYF.